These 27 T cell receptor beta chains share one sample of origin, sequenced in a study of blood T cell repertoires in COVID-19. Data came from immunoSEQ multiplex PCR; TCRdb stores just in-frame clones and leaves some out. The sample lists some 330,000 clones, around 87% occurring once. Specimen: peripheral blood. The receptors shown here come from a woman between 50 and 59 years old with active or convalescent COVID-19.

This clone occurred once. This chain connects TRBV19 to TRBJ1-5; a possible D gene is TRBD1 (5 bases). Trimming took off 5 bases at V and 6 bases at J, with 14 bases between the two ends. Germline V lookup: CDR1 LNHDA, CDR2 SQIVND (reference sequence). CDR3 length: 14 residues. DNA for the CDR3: TGTGCCAGTAGTGAAGGGGTTAAGGGTCAGCCCCAGCATTTT. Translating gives CASSEGVKGQPQHF.

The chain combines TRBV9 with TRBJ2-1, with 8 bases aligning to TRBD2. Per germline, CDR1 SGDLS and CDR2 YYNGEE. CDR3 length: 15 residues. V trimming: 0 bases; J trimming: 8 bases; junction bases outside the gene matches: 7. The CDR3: CASSVGNGGADEQFF. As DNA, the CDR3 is TGTGCCAGCAGCGTAGGAAACGGGGGGGCCGATGAGCAGTTCTTC.

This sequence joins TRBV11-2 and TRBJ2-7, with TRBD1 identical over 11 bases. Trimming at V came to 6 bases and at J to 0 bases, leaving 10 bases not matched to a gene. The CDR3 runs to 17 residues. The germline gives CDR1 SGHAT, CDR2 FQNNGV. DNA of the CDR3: TGTGCCAGCAGGGGCAGCGTCGGGACAGGGGGCTCCTACGAGCAGTACTTC. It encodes CASRGSVGTGGSYEQYF.

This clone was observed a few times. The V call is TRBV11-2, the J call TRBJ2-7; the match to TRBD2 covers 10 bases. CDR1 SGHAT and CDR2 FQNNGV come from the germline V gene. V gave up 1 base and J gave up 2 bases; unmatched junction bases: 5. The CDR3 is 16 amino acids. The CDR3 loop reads CASSLVALAGAYEQYF. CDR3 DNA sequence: TGTGCCAGCAGCTTAGTCGCGCTAGCGGGAGCCTACGAGCAGTACTTC.

The chain's CDR3 is CSVETWSTEAFF. CDR3 nucleotide sequence: TGCAGCGTCGAAACCTGGAGCACTGAAGCTTTCTTT. The genes are TRBV29-1 and TRBJ1-1; D not certain. V was trimmed by 6 bases and J by 4 bases, leaving 12 bases between them. This CDR3 is built from 12 residues. Germline V gene lookup returns CDR1 SQVTM and CDR2 ANQGSEA.

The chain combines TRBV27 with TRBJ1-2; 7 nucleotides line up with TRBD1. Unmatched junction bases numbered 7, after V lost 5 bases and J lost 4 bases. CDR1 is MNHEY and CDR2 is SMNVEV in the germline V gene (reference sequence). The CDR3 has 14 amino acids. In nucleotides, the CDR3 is TGTGCCAGCAGTCCGACAGGGTATGGCTATGGCTACACCTTC. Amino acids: CASSPTGYGYGYTF.

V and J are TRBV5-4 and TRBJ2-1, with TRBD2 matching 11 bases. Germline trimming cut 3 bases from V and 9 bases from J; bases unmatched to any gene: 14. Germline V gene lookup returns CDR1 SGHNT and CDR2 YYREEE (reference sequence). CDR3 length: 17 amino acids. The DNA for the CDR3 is TGTGCCAGCAGCTCCAAATCTAGCGGGGGGAGCCCCAGTGAGCAGTTCTTC. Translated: CASSSKSSGGSPSEQFF.

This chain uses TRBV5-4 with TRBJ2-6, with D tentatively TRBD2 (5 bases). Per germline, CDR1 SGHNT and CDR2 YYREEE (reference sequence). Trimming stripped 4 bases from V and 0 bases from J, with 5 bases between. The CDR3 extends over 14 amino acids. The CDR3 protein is CASSAGSGANVLTF. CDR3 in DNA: TGTGCCAGCAGCGCGGGCTCTGGGGCCAACGTCCTGACTTTC.

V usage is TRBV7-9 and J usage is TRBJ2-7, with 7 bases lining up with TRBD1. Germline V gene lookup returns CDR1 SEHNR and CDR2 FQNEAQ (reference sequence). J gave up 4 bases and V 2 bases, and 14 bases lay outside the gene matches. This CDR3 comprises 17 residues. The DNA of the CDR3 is TGTGCCAGCAGCTTATTCCCATCCAGGGGGATTTTATACGAGCAGTACTTC. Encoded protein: CASSLFPSRGILYEQYF.

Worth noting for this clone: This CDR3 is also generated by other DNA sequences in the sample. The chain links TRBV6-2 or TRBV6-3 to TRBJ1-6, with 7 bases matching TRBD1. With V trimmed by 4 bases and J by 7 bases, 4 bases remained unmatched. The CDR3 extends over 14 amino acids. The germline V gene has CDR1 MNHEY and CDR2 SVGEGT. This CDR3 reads CASSSGTANSPLHF. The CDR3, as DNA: TGTGCCAGCAGTTCCGGGACAGCCAATTCACCCCTCCACTTT.

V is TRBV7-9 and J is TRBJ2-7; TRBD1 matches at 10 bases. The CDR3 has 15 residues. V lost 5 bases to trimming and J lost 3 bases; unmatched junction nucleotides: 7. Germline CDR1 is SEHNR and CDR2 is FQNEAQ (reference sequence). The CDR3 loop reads CASSLGTGVLYEQYF. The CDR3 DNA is TGTGCCAGCAGCCTCGGGACAGGGGTCCTCTACGAGCAGTACTTC.

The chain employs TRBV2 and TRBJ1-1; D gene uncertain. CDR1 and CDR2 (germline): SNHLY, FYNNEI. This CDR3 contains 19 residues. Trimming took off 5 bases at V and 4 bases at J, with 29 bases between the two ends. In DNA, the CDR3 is TGTGCCAGCAGTTCCCGGAGACTTCGGGGTCCTGGAAGAGTCACTGAAGCTTTCTTT. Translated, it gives CASSSRRLRGPGRVTEAFF.

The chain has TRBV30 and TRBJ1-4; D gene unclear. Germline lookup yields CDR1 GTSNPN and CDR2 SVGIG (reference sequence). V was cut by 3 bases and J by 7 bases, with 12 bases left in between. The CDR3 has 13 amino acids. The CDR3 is CAWSRQTGEKLFF. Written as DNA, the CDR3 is TGTGCCTGGAGCCGGCAAACGGGTGAAAAACTGTTTTTT.

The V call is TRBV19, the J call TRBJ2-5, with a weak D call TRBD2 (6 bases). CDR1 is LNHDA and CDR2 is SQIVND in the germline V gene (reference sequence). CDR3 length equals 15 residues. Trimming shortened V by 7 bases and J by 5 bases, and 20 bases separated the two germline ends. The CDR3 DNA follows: TGTGCCAGTACAGCCCTCCCCGGAGGGTACGAGACCCAGTACTTC. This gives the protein CASTALPGGYETQYF.

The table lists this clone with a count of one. CDR3 protein: CASSSQGGTEAFF. The DNA of the CDR3 is TGTGCCAGCAGCTCACAGGGGGGGACTGAAGCTTTCTTT. The chain has TRBV6-6 and TRBJ1-1, with 8 nucleotides matching TRBD1. Unmatched junction bases numbered 5, after V lost 6 bases and J lost 5 bases. This CDR3 is built from 13 residues. In germline, CDR1 is MNHNY, CDR2 SVGAGI (reference sequence).

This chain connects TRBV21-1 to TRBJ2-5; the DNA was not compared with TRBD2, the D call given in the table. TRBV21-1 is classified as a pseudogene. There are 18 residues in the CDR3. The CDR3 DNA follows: TGTGCCAGCAGCAAGAAGGGACTACTTCGAAGCCCCCAAGAGACCCAGTACTTC. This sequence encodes CASSKKGLLRSPQETQYF.

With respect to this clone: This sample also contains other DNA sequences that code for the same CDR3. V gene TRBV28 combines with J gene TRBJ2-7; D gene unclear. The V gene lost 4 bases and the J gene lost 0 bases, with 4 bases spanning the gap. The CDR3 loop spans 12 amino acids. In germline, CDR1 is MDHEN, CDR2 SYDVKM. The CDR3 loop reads CASSSSSYEQYF. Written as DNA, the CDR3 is TGTGCCAGCAGTTCGAGCTCCTACGAGCAGTACTTC.

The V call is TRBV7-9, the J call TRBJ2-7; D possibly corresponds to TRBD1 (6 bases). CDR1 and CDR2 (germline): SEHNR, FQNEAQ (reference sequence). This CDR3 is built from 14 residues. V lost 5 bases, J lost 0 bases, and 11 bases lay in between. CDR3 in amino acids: CASSHLDSSYEQYF. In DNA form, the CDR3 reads TGTGCCAGCAGCCACTTGGACAGCTCCTACGAGCAGTACTTC.

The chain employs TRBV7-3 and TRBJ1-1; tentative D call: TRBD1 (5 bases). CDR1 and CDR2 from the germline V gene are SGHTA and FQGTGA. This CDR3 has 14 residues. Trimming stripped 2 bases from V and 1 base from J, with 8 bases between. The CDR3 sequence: CASSLQGWNTEAFF. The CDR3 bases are TGTGCCAGCAGCTTACAGGGTTGGAACACTGAAGCTTTCTTT. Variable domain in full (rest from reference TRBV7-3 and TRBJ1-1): GAGVSQTPSNKVTEKGKYVELRCDPISGHTALYWYRQSLGQGPEFLIYFQGTGAADDSGLPNDRFFAVRPEGSVSTLKIQRTERGDSAVYLCASSLQGWNTEAFFGQGTRLTVV.

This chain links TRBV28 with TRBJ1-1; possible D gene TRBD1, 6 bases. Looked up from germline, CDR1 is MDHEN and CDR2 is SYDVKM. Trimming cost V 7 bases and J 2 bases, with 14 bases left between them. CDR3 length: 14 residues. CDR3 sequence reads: CASTADSRNTEAFF. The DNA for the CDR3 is TGTGCCAGCACGGCGGACAGCAGAAACACTGAAGCTTTCTTT.

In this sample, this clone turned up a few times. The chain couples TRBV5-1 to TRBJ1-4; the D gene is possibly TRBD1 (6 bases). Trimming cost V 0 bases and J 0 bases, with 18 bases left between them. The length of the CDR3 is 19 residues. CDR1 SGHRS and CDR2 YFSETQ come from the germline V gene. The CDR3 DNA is TGCGCCAGCAGCTTGGCATTGCAACAGGGTCGTGCAACTAATGAAAAACTGTTTTTT. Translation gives CASSLALQQGRATNEKLFF. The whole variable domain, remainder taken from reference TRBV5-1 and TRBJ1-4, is KAGVTQTPRYLIKTRGQQVTLSCSPISGHRSVSWYQQTPGQGLQFLFEYFSETQRNKGNFPGRFSGRQFSNSRSEMNVSTLELGDSALYLCASSLALQQGRATNEKLFFGSGTQLSVL.

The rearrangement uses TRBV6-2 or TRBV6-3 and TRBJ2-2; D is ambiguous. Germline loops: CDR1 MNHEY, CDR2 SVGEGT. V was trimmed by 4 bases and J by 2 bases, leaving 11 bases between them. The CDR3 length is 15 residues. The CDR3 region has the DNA TGTGCCAGCAGTTCGACACTTCAAAACACCGGGGAGCTGTTTTTT. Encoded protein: CASSSTLQNTGELFF.

DNA for the CDR3: TGTGCCAGCAGTCTAGCCCCTCAGGGACTGGGTAGTTCACCCCTCCACTTT. It translates to CASSLAPQGLGSSPLHF. The rearrangement uses TRBV27 and TRBJ1-6; D perhaps matches TRBD1 (5 bases). Trimming stripped 5 bases from V and 9 bases from J, with 23 bases between. Germline loops: CDR1 MNHEY, CDR2 SMNVEV (reference sequence). The CDR3 contains 17 residues.

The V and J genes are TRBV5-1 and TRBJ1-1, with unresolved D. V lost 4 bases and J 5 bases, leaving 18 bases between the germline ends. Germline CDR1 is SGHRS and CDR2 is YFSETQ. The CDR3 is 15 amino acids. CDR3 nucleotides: TGCGCCAGCAGCCTACTAGGACGGGTTGGAACTGAAGCTTTCTTT. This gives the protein CASSLLGRVGTEAFF.

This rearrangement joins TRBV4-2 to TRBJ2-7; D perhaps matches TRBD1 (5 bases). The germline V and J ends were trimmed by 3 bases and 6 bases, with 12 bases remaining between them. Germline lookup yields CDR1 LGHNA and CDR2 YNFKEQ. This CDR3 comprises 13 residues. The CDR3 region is CASSQQGSGEQYF. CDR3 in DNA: TGTGCCAGCAGCCAGCAGGGCTCTGGCGAGCAGTACTTC.

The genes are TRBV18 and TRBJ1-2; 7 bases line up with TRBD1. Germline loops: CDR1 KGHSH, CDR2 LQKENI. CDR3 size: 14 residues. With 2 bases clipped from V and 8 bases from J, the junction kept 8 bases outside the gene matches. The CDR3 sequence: CASSPDREEGGYTF. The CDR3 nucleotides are TGTGCCAGCTCACCAGACAGGGAGGAGGGCGGCTACACCTTC.

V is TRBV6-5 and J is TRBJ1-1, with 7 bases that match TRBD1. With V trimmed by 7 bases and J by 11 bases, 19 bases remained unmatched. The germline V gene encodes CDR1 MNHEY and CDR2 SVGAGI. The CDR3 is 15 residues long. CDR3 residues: CASTSRQGASVVAFF. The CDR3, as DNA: TGTGCCAGCACCTCAAGACAGGGTGCCTCAGTGGTGGCTTTCTTT.